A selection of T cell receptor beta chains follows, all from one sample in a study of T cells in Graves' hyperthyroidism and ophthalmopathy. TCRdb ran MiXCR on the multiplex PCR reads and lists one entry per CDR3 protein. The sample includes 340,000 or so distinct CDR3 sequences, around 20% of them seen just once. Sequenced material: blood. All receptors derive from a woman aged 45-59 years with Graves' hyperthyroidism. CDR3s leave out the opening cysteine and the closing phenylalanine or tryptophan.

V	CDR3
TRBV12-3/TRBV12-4	ASSPPNRLAGASQPSTDTQC
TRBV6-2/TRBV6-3	ASSDNAGVSTDTQY
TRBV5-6	ASSLTGDNYEQY
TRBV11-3	ASSQTARDDNEQF
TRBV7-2	ASSLAGTQPQH
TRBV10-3	ASGLAGRTDTQY
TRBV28	ASSFSGGYSYEQY
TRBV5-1	ASSTAGLGNTGELF
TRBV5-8	ASSIGRGEETQY
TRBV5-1	ASSLGSSGANVLT
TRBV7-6	ASSLGTGGLETQY
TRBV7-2	ASSFRSRNRETQY
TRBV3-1	ASSQDRRGTYGYT
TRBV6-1	ASSEGGPYSNQPQH
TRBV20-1	RVLRTSGRVSSYNEQF
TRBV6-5	ASSYTTGVWNEQF
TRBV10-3	AISGAGGKDEQY
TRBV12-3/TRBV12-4	ASSLPGRRQSGYT
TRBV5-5	ASGLVQGTDTQY
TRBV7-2	ASSLVRTGGSPLH
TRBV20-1	SAIYVPGEETQY
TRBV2	ASSRRNRDSNSPLH
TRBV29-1	SAGSDGLGYEQY
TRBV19	ASSIEFSYEQY